This T cell receptor (beta chain) emerged from a study of beta chain features in type 1 diabetes. Study-wide points: A possible short-template PCR bias applies equally to patients and controls. Type 1 diabetes patients had moderately but significantly shorter TCRB CDR3s in all four CD4+ subsets.

Since all of the isolated RNA was reverse transcribed, expressed TCRB transcripts were what got sequenced. Clones were sequenced by immunoSEQ multiplex PCR, and TCRdb holds only the in-frame ones, with some missing. The sample records around 280,000 clones, 15% being singletons. With regard to this clone: What it binds is not known.

This CDR3 has 13 residues. In germline, CDR1 is KGHSH, CDR2 LQKENI. The J segment lost 4 bases and the V segment lost 4 bases, leaving 3 bases of the junction unmatched. CD4+ cells of the naive, central memory, regulatory and stem cell-like memory types were sorted via CD45RO/CCR7/CD25/CD127/CD95/CD27. The gene calls are TRBV18 and TRBJ1-2; the match to TRBD1 covers 7 bases. Specimen: naive CD4+ T cells from blood. The receptor comes from a man younger than 35 with type 1 diabetes. CDR3 in amino acids: CASSRDRIYGYTF. The CDR3 nucleotides are TGTGCCAGCTCACGGGACAGAATCTATGGCTACACCTTC.